A selection of T cell receptor beta chains follows, all from one sample in a study of response to subunit inactivated influenza vaccine. TCRdb processed the RT-PCR reads anew with MiXCR; each CDR3 protein has one entry. The sample shows 500,000 to 550,000 distinct CDR3 sequences, roughly 23% of them seen only once. These same records also appear under a second study, on T cells expressing NK-cell markers.

Sample: CD4+ T cells sorted from PBMCs, taken roughly 13 days after vaccination. The receptors derive from a man between 50 and 59 years old who received an inactivated influenza vaccine. The CDR3 runs from the conserved cysteine through the conserved F or W. A D gene is named only where the DNA matches it firmly.

j_gene: TRBJ2-7
d_gene: TRBD2
v_gene: TRBV28
CDR3aa: CASSLHGASGRPSSYEQYF

j_gene: TRBJ2-1
d_gene: -
v_gene: TRBV5-1
CDR3aa: CASSLAGGTANNEQFF

j_gene: TRBJ1-3
d_gene: -
v_gene: TRBV6-5
CDR3aa: CASSYGVGTGNTIYF

j_gene: TRBJ1-6
d_gene: -
v_gene: TRBV9
CDR3aa: CASSDTVAGSPLHF

j_gene: TRBJ1-2
d_gene: TRBD1
v_gene: TRBV6-2/TRBV6-3
CDR3aa: CASSYQFRDRLLIKANYGYTF

j_gene: TRBJ2-3
d_gene: -
v_gene: TRBV7-9
CDR3aa: CASSSWGGAESGDTQCF

j_gene: TRBJ2-5
d_gene: -
v_gene: TRBV24-1
CDR3aa: CATSDLRDTQETQYF

j_gene: TRBJ2-5
d_gene: TRBD1
v_gene: TRBV5-1
CDR3aa: CASSTGTGRQETQYF

j_gene: TRBJ2-1
d_gene: -
v_gene: TRBV12-3/TRBV12-4
CDR3aa: CASRTEKPYNEQFF

j_gene: TRBJ2-1
d_gene: -
v_gene: TRBV4-3
CDR3aa: CASSQRGASSSYNEQFF

j_gene: TRBJ2-1
d_gene: -
v_gene: TRBV20-1
CDR3aa: CSATPDGDNEQFF

j_gene: TRBJ2-3
d_gene: -
v_gene: TRBV7-9
CDR3aa: CASSRKQGTDTQYF

j_gene: TRBJ1-4
d_gene: -
v_gene: TRBV7-9
CDR3aa: CASSLVPASELFF

j_gene: TRBJ2-1
d_gene: -
v_gene: TRBV7-2
CDR3aa: CASSLGHGRYNEQFF

j_gene: TRBJ1-5
d_gene: -
v_gene: TRBV27
CDR3aa: CASSGRQVGQPQHF